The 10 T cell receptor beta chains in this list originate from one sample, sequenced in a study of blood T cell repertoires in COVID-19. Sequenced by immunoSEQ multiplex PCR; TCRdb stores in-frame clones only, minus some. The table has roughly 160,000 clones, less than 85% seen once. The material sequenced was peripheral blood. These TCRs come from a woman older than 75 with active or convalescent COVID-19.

The CDR3 nucleotides read TGTGCCATCAGGGGGGCAAGGGACACTGAAGCTTTCTTT. The encoded protein is CAIRGARDTEAFF. The chain employs TRBV10-3 and TRBJ1-1; TRBD1 might be the D (6 bases). Germline CDR1 and CDR2: ENHRY and SYGVKD. This CDR3 is 13 amino acids long. Deletions cut 6 bases from V and 3 bases from J, with 11 bases between.

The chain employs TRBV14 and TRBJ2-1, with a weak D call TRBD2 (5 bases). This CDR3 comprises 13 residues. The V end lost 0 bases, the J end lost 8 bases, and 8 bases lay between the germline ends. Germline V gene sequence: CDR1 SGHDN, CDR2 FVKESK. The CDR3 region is CASSQDPGDEQFF. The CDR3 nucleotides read TGTGCCAGCAGCCAAGATCCCGGGGATGAGCAGTTCTTC.

The DNA for the CDR3 is TGTGCCACCAGCAGAGTCGGACTAGCGGGAATAGTAAATGAGCAGTTCTTC. Its translation: CATSRVGLAGIVNEQFF. V and J are TRBV15 and TRBJ2-1, with TRBD2 identical over 12 bases. Germline CDR1 and CDR2: LNHNV and YYDKDF (reference sequence). The CDR3 contains 17 residues. Trimming removed 1 base from V and 7 bases from J; junction bases left unmatched: 8.

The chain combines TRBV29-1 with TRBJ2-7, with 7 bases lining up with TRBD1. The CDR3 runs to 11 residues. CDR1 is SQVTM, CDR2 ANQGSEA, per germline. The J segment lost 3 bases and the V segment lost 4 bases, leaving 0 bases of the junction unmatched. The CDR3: CSVGDSYEQYF. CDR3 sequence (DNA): TGCAGCGTTGGGGACAGCTACGAGCAGTACTTC.

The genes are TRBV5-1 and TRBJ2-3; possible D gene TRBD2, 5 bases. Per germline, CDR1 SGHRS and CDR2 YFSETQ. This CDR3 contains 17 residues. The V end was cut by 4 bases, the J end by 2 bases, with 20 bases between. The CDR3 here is CASSTLRAGHNTDTQYF. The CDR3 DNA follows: TGCGCCAGCAGCACCCTCCGGGCGGGTCACAACACAGATACGCAGTATTTT. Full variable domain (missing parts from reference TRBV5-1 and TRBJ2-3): KAGVTQTPRYLIKTRGQQVTLSCSPISGHRSVSWYQQTPGQGLQFLFEYFSETQRNKGNFPGRFSGRQFSNSRSEMNVSTLELGDSALYLCASSTLRAGHNTDTQYFGPGTRLTVL.

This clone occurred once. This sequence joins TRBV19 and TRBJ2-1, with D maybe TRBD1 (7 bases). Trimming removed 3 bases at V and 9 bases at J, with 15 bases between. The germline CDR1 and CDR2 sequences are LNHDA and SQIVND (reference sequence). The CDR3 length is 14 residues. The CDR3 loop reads CASSIRRGLSEQFF. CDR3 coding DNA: TGTGCCAGTAGTATCCGGAGGGGGCTATCTGAGCAGTTCTTC.

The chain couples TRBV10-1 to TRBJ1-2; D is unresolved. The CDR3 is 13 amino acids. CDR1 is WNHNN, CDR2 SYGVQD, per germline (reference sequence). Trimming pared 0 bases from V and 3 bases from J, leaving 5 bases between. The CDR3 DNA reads TGCGCCAGCAGTGAGTCTCAGTACTATGGCTACACCTTC. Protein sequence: CASSESQYYGYTF.

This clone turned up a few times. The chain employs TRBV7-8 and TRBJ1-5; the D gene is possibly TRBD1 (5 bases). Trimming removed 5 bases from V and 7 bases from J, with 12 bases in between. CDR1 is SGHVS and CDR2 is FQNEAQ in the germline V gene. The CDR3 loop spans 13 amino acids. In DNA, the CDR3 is TGTGCCAGCAGCCTAGGAAGGGGCCAGCCCCAGCATTTT. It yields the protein CASSLGRGQPQHF.

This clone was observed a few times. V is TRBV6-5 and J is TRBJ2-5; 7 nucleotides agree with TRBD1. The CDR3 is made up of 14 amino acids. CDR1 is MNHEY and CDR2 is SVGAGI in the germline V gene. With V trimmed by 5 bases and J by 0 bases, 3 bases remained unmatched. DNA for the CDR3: TGTGCCAGCAGTATGGGACAGAACCAAGAGACCCAGTACTTC. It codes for CASSMGQNQETQYF.

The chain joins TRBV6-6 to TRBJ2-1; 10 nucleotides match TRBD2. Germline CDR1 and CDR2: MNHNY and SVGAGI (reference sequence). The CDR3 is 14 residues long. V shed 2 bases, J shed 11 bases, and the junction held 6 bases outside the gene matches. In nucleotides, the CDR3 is TGTGCCAGCAGTTACAGGCTAGCGGGAGAACAGCAGTTCTTC. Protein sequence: CASSYRLAGEQQFF.